Following are 12 T cell receptor beta chains from one sample sequenced in a study of shared clonotypes between healthy human individuals. Assay: immunoSEQ multiplex PCR; the TCRdb copy retains only in-frame clones and omits some. The sample includes about 2.4 million clones, 93% of them seen just once. The material sequenced was naive CD4+ T cells from PBMCs. Subset described: CD45RA+ positively selected. These receptors were taken from a young man in good health. Some clones in this sample may be carry-over from other donors' samples.

The chain employs TRBV29-1 and TRBJ2-4; D ambiguous. Germline CDR1 and CDR2: SQVTM and ANQGSEA. Trimming took 6 bases from V and 0 from J, leaving 12 bases between them. The CDR3 length is 14 residues. CDR3 residues: CSVSGHLAKNIQYF. As DNA, the CDR3 is TGCAGCGTATCAGGTCATCTAGCCAAAAACATTCAGTACTTC.

This clone appeared once. V and J are TRBV7-8 and TRBJ1-1, with no clear D. The germline CDR1 and CDR2 sequences are SGHVS and FQNEAQ. The ends were cut back, 2 bases at V and 0 bases at J, with 10 bases in the middle. The CDR3 consists of 15 residues. CDR3 region: CASSLFGALNTEAFF. DNA of the CDR3: TGTGCCAGCAGCTTATTTGGAGCTCTGAACACTGAAGCTTTCTTT.

This sequence joins TRBV11-2 and TRBJ2-3; the D gene is possibly TRBD1 (5 bases). Germline CDR1 SGHAT, CDR2 FQNNGV. There are 16 residues in the CDR3. V lost 5 bases and J 2 bases, leaving 17 bases between the germline ends. The CDR3 sequence is CASSIQGWRLTDTQYF. In DNA, the CDR3 is TGTGCCAGCAGCATCCAGGGTTGGCGCCTCACAGATACGCAGTATTTT.

This clone has just a few counts. The chain has TRBV7-2 and TRBJ1-1, with D perhaps TRBD1 (6 bases). V lost 6 bases to trimming and J lost 0 bases, with 11 bases between them. Germline CDR1 reads SGHTA; CDR2 reads FQGNSA. The CDR3 length is 14 residues. CDR3 region: CASRRGQLNTEAFF. Written as DNA, the CDR3 is TGTGCCAGCAGGCGAGGACAGCTGAACACTGAAGCTTTCTTT.

This clone was counted once. The chain is built from TRBV11-3 and TRBJ2-1, with 7 nucleotides matching TRBD2. This CDR3 contains 17 residues. Losses at the gene ends were 1 base for V and 6 bases for J; bases not matched to a gene: 12. From germline, CDR1 is SGHNT and CDR2 YENEEA. CDR3 nucleotide sequence: TGTGCCAGCAGCTTAGTGTACGCGGGAGTTTTAGTCAATGAGCAGTTCTTC. Translated: CASSLVYAGVLVNEQFF.

In regard to this clone: Other DNA sequences in this specimen translate into the identical CDR3. CDR3 region: CASSPPGQGYEQYF. CDR3 coding DNA: TGTGCCAGCAGTCCACCGGGACAGGGCTACGAGCAGTACTTC. The chain is built from TRBV6-6 and TRBJ2-7, with 9 bases aligning to TRBD1. This CDR3 is 14 amino acids long. The V gene's germline CDR1 is MNHNY and CDR2 SVGAGI (reference sequence). With V trimmed by 5 bases and J by 3 bases, 5 bases remained unmatched.

This chain joins TRBV2 and TRBJ2-7; D remains ambiguous. CDR1 and CDR2 (germline): SNHLY, FYNNEI. V lost 4 bases and J 7 bases, leaving 14 bases between the germline ends. The CDR3 sequence is 13 residues long. CDR3 loop: CASSAHTRTEQYF. CDR3 sequence (DNA): TGTGCCAGCAGTGCGCACACCAGAACGGAGCAGTACTTC. The complete variable domain, with remaining parts taken from reference TRBV2 and TRBJ2-7, reads EPEVTQTPSHQVTQMGQEVILRCVPISNHLYFYWYRQILGQKVEFLVSFYNNEISEKSEIFDDQFSVERPDGSNFTLKIRSTKLEDSAMYFCASSAHTRTEQYFGPGTRLTVT.

In regard to this clone: The sample contains more than one DNA sequence encoding this CDR3. The V and J genes are TRBV5-1 and TRBJ2-3; no clear D gene. The CDR3 spans 15 residues. Germline V gene lookup returns CDR1 SGHRS and CDR2 YFSETQ. The V and J ends lost 2 bases and 0 bases respectively, with 10 bases between them. The CDR3 is CASSLDPASTDTQYF. The CDR3 region has the DNA TGCGCCAGCAGCTTAGACCCAGCTAGCACAGATACGCAGTATTTT.

The chain has TRBV5-1 and TRBJ1-4; no reliable D call. The V gene's germline CDR1 is SGHRS and CDR2 YFSETQ. The CDR3 spans 14 residues. Trimming removed 4 bases at V and 2 bases at J, with 9 bases between. The CDR3 here is CASSIPSTNEKLFF. CDR3 DNA sequence: TGCGCCAGCAGCATCCCGTCGACTAATGAAAAACTGTTTTTT.

The chain uses TRBV4-1 and TRBJ2-3; D is undetermined. Germline CDR1 and CDR2: MGHRA and YSYEKL. This CDR3 contains 15 residues. Trimming stripped 1 base from V and 0 bases from J, with 8 bases between. In DNA form, the CDR3 reads TGCGCCAGCAGCCAAGTTGACGTTAGCACAGATACGCAGTATTTT. Its translation is CASSQVDVSTDTQYF.

The gene calls are TRBV7-9 and TRBJ1-1; 8 bases align to TRBD1. V gave up 11 bases and J gave up 3 bases; unmatched junction bases: 14. The CDR3 is made up of 15 amino acids. Germline V lookup: CDR1 SEHNR, CDR2 FQNEAQ (reference sequence). CDR3 loop: CAARRDRLSDTEAFF. In DNA, the CDR3 is TGTGCCGCAAGGAGGGACAGGTTGTCAGACACTGAAGCTTTCTTT.

The chain employs TRBV27 and TRBJ2-2; D is possibly TRBD1 (6 bases). V was shortened by 6 bases and J by 1 base, with 9 bases between the two germline ends. Germline values: CDR1 MNHEY, CDR2 SMNVEV (reference sequence). This CDR3 has 14 amino acids. CDR3 in amino acids: CASRKTGNTGELFF. CDR3 nucleotides: TGTGCCAGCAGGAAGACAGGGAACACCGGGGAGCTGTTTTTT.